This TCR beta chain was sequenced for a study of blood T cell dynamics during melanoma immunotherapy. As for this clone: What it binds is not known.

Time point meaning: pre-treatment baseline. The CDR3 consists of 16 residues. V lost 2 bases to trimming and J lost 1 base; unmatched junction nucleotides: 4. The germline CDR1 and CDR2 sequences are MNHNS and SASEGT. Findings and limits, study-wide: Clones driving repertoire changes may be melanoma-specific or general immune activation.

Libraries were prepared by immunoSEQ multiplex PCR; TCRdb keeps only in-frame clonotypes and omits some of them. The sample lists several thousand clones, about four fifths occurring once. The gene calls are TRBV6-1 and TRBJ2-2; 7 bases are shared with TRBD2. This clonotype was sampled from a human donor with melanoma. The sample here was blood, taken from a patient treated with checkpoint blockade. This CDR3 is CASSEPRGGNTGELFF. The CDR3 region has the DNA TGTGCCAGCAGTGAACCCCGCGGGGGGAACACCGGGGAGCTGTTTTTT.